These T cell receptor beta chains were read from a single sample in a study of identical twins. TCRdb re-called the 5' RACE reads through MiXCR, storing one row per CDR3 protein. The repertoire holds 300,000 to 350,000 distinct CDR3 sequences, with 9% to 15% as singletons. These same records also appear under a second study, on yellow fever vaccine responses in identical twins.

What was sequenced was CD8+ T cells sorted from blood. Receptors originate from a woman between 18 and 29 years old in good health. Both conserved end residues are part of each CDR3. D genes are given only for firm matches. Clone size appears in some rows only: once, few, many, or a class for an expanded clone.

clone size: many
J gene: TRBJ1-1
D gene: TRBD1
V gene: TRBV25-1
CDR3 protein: CASSPGGADTEAFF
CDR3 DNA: TGTGCCAGCAGTCCAGGGGGGGCCGACACTGAAGCTTTCTTT

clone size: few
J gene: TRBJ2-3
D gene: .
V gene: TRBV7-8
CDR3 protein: CASSLGGGQGSDTQYF
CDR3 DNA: TGTGCCAGCAGCTTAGGGGGGGGGCAGGGGTCAGATACGCAGTATTTT

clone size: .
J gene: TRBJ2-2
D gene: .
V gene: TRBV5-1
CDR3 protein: CASSSRGAGYTGELFF
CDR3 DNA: TGCGCCAGCAGCTCGCGAGGGGCGGGATACACCGGGGAGCTGTTTTTT

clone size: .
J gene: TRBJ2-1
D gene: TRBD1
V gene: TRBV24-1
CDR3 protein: CATSGQGRNEQFF
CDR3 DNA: TGTGCCACCTCAGGACAGGGGCGCAATGAGCAGTTCTTC

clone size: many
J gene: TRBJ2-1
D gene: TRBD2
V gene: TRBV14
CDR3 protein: CASSQFVAGGIYNEQFF
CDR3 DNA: TGTGCCAGCAGCCAATTCGTAGCGGGAGGAATCTACAATGAGCAGTTCTTC

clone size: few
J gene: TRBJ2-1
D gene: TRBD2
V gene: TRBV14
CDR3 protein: CASSQPSLERGGPNEQFF
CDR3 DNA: TGTGCCAGCAGCCAGCCATCTCTCGAGCGGGGGGGCCCCAATGAGCAGTTCTTC

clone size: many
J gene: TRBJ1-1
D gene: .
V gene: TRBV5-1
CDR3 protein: CASSLGSGAHTEAFF
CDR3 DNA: TGCGCCAGCAGCTTGGGATCGGGGGCGCATACTGAAGCTTTCTTT

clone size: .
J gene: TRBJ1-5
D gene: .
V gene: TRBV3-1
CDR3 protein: CASSQDSQPQHF
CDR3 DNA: TGTGCCAGCAGCCAAGATAGTCAGCCCCAGCATTTT

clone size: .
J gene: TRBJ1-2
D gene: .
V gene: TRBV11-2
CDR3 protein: CASSLGGLDYGYTF
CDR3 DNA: TGTGCCAGCAGCCTAGGGGGGCTCGACTATGGCTACACCTTC

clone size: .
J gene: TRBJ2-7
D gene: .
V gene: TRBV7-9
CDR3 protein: CASSFPPTYEQYF
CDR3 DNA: TGTGCCAGCAGCTTCCCGCCAACCTACGAGCAGTACTTC

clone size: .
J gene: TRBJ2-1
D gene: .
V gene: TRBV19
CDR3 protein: CASSIGVSGHNEQFF
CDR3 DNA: TGTGCCAGTAGTATCGGGGTGTCGGGACACAATGAGCAGTTCTTC

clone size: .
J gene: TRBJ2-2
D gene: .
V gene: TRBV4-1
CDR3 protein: CASSTGTHIGELFF
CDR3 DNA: TGCGCCAGCAGTACTGGGACCCATATCGGGGAGCTGTTTTTT

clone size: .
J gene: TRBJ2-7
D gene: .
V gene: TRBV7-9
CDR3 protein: CASSSSVGSYEQYF
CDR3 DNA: TGTGCCAGCAGCTCCAGCGTCGGCAGCTACGAGCAGTACTTC

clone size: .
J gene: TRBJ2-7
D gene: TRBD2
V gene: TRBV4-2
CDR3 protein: CASSQTSGPLSEQYF
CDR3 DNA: TGTGCCAGCAGCCAGACTAGCGGCCCTCTCAGCGAGCAGTACTTC

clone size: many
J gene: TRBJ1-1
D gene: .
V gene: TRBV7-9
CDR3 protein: CASSTEGRNTEAFF
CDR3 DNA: TGTGCCAGCAGCACAGAGGGCAGGAACACTGAAGCTTTCTTT

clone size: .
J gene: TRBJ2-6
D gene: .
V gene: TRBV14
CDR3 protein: CASSANPPYRDILNPGANVLTF
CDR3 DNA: TGTGCCAGCAGCGCCAATCCCCCTTACCGGGACATCCTCAACCCTGGGGCCAACGTCCTGACTTTC

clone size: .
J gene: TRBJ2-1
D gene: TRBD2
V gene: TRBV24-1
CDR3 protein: CATSDPLAGRTEQFF
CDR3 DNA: TGTGCCACCAGTGACCCACTAGCGGGGCGGACTGAGCAGTTCTTC

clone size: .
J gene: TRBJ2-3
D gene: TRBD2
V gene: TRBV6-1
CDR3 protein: CASSQFSSGPSTDTQYF
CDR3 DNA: TGTGCCAGCAGTCAATTCTCTAGCGGTCCTAGCACAGATACGCAGTATTTT

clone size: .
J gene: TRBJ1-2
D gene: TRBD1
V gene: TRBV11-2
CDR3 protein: CASRTPGQGRNYGYTF
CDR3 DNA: TGTGCCAGCAGGACCCCGGGACAGGGCAGGAACTATGGCTACACCTTC

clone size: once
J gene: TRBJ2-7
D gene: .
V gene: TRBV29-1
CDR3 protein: CSVEDRETYEQYF
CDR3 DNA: TGCAGCGTTGAAGATCGGGAGACCTACGAGCAGTACTTC